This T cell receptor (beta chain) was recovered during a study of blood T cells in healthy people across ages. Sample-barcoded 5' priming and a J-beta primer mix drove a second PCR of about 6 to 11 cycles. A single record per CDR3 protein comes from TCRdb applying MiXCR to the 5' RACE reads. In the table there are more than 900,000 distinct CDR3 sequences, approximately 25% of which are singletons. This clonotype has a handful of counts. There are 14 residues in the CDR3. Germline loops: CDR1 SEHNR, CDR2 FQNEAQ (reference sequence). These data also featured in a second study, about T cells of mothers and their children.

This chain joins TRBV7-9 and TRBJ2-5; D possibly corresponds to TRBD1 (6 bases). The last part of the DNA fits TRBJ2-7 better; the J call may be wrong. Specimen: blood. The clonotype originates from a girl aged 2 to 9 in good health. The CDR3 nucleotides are TGTGCCAGCAGCTCGATGGACAGACCCTACGAGCAGTACTTC. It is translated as CASSSMDRPYEQYF.